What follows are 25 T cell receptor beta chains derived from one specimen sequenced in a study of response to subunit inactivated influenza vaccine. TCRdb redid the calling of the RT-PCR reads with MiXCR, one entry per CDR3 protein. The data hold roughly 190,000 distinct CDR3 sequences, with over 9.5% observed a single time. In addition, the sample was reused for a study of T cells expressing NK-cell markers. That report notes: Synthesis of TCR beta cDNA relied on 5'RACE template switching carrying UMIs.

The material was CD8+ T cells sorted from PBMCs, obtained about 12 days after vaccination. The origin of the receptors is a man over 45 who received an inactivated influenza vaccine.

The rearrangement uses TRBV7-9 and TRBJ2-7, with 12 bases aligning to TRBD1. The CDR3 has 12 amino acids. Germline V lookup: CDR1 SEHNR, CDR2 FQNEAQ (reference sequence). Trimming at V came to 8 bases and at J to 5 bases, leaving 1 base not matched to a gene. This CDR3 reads CASGTGGNEQYF. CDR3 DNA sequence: TGTGCCAGCGGGACAGGGGGCAACGAGCAGTACTTC. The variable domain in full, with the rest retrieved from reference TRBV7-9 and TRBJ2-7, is DTGVSQNPRHKITKRGQNVTFRCDPISEHNRLYWYRQTLGQGPEFLTYFQNEAQLEKSRLLSDRFSAERPKGSFSTLEIQRTEQGDSAMYLCASGTGGNEQYFGPGTRLTVT.

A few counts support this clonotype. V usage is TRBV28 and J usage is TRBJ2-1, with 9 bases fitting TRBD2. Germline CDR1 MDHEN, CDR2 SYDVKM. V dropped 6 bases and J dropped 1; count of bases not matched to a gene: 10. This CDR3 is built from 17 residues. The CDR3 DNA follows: TGTGCCAGCAGCCTTACGCTAGCGGGGATGTCCTACAATGAGCAGTTCTTC. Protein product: CASSLTLAGMSYNEQFF.

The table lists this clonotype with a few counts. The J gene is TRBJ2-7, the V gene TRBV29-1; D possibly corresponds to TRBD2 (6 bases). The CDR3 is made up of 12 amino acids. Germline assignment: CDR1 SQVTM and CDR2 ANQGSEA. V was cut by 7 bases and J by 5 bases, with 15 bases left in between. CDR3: CSAGDSLDEQYF. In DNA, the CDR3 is TGCAGCGCCGGGGACTCCCTTGACGAGCAGTACTTC.

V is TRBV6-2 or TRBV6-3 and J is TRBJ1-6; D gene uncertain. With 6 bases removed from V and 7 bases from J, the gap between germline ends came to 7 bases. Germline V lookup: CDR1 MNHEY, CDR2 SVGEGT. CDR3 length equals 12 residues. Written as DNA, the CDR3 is TGTGCCAGCAGCCCCTGGAATTCACCCCTCCACTTT. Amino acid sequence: CASSPWNSPLHF.

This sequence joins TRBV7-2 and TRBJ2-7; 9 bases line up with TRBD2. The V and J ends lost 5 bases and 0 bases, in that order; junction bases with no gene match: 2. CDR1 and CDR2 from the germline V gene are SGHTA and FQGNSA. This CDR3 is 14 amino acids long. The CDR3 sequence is CASSAGLASYEQYF. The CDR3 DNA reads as TGTGCCAGCAGCGCGGGACTAGCCTCCTACGAGCAGTACTTC.

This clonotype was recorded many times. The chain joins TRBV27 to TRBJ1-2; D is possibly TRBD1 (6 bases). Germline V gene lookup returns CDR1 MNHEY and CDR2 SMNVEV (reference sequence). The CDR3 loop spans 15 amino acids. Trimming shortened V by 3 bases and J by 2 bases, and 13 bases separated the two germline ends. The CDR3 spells CASSLRQEPNYGYTF. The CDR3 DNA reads TGTGCCAGCAGTTTGAGACAGGAACCCAACTATGGCTACACCTTC.

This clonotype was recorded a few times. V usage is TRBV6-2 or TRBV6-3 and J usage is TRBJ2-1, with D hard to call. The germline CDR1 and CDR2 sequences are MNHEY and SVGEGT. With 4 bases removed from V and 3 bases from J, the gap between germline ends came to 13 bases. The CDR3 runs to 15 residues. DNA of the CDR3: TGTGCCAGCAGTTTTATAAGAGGCGTCTACAATGAGCAGTTCTTC. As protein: CASSFIRGVYNEQFF.

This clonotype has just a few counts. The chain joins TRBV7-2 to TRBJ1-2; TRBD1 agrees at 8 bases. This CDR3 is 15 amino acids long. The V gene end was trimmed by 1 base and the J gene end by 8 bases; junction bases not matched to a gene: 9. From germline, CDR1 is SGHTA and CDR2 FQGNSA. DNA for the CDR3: TGTGCCAGCAGCTTAGGCGGGACAGGCCCTAGAGGCTACACCTTC. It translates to CASSLGGTGPRGYTF.

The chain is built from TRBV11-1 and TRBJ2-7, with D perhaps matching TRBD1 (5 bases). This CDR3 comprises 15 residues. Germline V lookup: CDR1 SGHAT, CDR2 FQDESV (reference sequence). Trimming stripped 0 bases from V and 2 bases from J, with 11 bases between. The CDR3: CASSLAQDNPYEQYF. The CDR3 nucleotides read TGTGCCAGCAGCTTAGCGCAGGACAATCCCTACGAGCAGTACTTC.

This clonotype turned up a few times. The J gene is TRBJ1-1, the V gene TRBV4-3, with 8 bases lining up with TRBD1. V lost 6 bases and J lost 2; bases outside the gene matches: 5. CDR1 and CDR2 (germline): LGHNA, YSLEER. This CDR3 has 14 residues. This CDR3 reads CASRQQGGNTEAFF. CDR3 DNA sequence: TGCGCCAGCAGACAACAGGGGGGAAACACTGAAGCTTTCTTT.

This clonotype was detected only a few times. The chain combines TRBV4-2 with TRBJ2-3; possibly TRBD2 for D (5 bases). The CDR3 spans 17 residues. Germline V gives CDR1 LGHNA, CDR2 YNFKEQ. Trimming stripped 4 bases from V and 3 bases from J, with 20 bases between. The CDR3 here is CASSPGGGLVWTDTQYF. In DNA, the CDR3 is TGTGCCAGCAGCCCCGGAGGCGGACTCGTCTGGACAGATACGCAGTATTTT.

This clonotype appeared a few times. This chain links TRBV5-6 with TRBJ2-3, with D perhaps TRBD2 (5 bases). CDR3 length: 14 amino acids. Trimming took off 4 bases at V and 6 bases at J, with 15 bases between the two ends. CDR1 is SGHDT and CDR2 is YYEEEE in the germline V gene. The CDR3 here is CASSIAWAGDTQYF. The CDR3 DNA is TGTGCCAGCAGCATAGCGTGGGCGGGTGATACGCAGTATTTT.

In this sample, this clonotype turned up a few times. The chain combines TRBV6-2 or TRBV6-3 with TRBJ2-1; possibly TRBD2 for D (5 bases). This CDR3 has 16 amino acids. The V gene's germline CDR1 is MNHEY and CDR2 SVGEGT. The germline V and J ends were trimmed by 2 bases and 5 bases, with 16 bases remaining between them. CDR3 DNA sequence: TGTGCCAGCAGTTACGGGAGCCAAGGCTACGACAATGAGCAGTTCTTC. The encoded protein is CASSYGSQGYDNEQFF.

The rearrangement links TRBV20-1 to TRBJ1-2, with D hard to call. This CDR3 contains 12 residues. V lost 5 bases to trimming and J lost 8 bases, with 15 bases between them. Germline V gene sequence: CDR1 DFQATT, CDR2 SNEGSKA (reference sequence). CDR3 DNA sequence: TGCAGTGCTCTCCTCGTCTTCGGCGGCTACACCTTC. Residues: CSALLVFGGYTF.

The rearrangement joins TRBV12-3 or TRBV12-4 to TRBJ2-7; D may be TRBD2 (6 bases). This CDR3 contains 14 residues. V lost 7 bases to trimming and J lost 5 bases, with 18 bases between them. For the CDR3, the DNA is TGTGCCAGCACCTCCGGGACTCCGGACGACGAGCAGTACTTC. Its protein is CASTSGTPDDEQYF.

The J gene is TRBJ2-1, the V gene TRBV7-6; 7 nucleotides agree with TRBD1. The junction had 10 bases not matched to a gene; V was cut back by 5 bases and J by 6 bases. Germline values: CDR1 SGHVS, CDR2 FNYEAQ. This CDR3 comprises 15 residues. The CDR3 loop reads CASSPIGGRINEQFF. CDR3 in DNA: TGTGCCAGCAGCCCAATAGGGGGCAGAATCAATGAGCAGTTCTTC.

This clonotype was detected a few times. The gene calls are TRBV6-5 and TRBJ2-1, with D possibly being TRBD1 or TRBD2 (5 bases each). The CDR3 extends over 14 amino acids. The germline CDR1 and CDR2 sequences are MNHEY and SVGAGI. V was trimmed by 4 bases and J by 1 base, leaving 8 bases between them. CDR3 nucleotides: TGTGCCAGCAGTTTGGGACGGTCCTACAATGAGCAGTTCTTC. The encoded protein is CASSLGRSYNEQFF.

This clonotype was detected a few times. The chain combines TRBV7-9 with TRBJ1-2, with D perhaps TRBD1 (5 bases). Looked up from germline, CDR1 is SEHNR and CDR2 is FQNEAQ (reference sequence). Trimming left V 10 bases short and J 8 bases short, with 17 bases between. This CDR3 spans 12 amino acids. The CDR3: CATEGGGDGYTF. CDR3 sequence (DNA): TGTGCCACGGAGGGCGGGGGTGACGGCTACACCTTC.

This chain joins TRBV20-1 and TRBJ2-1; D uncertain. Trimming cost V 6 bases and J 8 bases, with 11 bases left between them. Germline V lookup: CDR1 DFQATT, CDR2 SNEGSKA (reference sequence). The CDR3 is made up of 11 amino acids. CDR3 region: CSARKGYEQFF. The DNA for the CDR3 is TGCAGTGCCCGGAAAGGGTATGAGCAGTTCTTC.

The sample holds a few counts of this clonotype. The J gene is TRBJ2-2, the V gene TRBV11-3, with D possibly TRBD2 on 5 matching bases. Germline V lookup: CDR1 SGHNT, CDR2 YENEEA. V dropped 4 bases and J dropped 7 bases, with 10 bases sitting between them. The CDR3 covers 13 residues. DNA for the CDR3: TGTGCCAGCAGCTCCCGACTACACGGGGAGCTGTTTTTT. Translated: CASSSRLHGELFF.

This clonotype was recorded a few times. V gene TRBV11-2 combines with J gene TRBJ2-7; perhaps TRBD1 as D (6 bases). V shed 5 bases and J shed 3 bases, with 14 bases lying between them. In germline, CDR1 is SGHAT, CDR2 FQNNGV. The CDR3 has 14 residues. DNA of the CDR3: TGTGCCAGCAGCAGCTACAGGGTTCACTACGAGCAGTACTTC. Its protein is CASSSYRVHYEQYF.

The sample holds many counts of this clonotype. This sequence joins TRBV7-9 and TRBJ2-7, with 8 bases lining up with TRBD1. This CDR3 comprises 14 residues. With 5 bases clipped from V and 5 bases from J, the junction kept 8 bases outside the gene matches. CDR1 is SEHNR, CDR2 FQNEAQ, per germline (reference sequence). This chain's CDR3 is CASSPVRTGNEQYF. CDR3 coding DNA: TGTGCCAGCAGCCCAGTTAGGACAGGGAACGAGCAGTACTTC.

DNA of the CDR3: TGTGCCAGCAGCTTAGCGGACAGGGGTACTGGCTACACCTTC. Protein product: CASSLADRGTGYTF. V is TRBV7-2 and J is TRBJ1-2, with 9 bases fitting TRBD1. V lost 0 bases, J lost 7 bases, and 3 bases stayed unmatched. CDR1 and CDR2 from the germline V gene are SGHTA and FQGNSA. This CDR3 is 14 amino acids long.

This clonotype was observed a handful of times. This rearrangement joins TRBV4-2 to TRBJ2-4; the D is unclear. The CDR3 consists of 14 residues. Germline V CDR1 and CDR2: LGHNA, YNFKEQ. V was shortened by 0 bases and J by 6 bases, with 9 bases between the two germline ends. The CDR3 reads CASSQDQAPNIQYF. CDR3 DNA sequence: TGTGCCAGCAGCCAAGATCAAGCCCCAAACATTCAGTACTTC.

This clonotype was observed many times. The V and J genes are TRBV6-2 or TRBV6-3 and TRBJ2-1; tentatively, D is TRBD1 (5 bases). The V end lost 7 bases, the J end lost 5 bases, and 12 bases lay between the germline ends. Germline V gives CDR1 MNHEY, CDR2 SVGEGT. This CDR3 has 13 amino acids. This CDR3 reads CASMGLEDNEQFF. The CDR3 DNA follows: TGTGCCAGCATGGGGCTAGAGGACAATGAGCAGTTCTTC.